This is a list of T cell receptor beta chains from one sample in a study of beta chain features in type 1 diabetes. Measured with immunoSEQ multiplex PCR; TCRdb has only the in-frame clones, and not every one. Of about 140,000 clones in the sample, less than 9% were seen once. Material for sequencing was central memory CD4+ T cells from blood. These receptors were collected from a woman aged 25-40 years in good health. Each CDR3 is given with its conserved first and last residue. D genes are given only for firm matches. Where a row states a size, it is once, few, many or the class of an expanded clone; other rows omit it.

v_gene: TRBV7-9; d_gene: .; j_gene: TRBJ1-1; abundance: few; CDR3nt: TGTGCCAGCAGCCGCGCCGGGTACATGAACACTGAAGCTTTCTTT; CDR3aa: CASSRAGYMNTEAFF
v_gene: TRBV13; d_gene: TRBD2; j_gene: TRBJ2-1; abundance: .; CDR3nt: TGTGCCAGCAGCTCTAGCGGGAGGGTCCATGAGCAGTTCTTC; CDR3aa: CASSSSGRVHEQFF
v_gene: TRBV5-6; d_gene: TRBD2; j_gene: TRBJ2-1; abundance: .; CDR3nt: TGTGCCAGCAGCTTGCGGGCTAGCGGGAGGGCCGGGACCTACAATGAGCAGTTCTTC; CDR3aa: CASSLRASGRAGTYNEQFF
v_gene: TRBV5-1; d_gene: .; j_gene: TRBJ2-5; abundance: .; CDR3nt: TGCGCCAGCAGCATTGGGCATCAAGAGACCCAGTACTTC; CDR3aa: CASSIGHQETQYF
v_gene: TRBV7-2; d_gene: TRBD2; j_gene: TRBJ2-7; abundance: few; CDR3nt: TGTGCCAGCAGCTCCAGCGGGAGGAATGTCTTC; CDR3aa: CASSSSGRNVF
v_gene: TRBV10-3; d_gene: TRBD2; j_gene: TRBJ2-5; abundance: .; CDR3nt: TGTGCCATCCGAGAAGGCGGGAGGGGGGAGACCCAGTACTTC; CDR3aa: CAIREGGRGETQYF
v_gene: TRBV11-1; d_gene: TRBD2; j_gene: TRBJ2-7; abundance: few; CDR3nt: TGTGCCAGCAGCTCAACTAGCGGGGGCTACGAGCAGTACTTC; CDR3aa: CASSSTSGGYEQYF
v_gene: TRBV7-2; d_gene: .; j_gene: TRBJ2-1; abundance: .; CDR3nt: TGTGCCAGCAGCCTAGGACTCCAAGGAGAGCAGTTCTTC; CDR3aa: CASSLGLQGEQFF
v_gene: TRBV19; d_gene: TRBD2; j_gene: TRBJ2-5; abundance: .; CDR3nt: TGTGCCAGTAGTCCTAGCGGGAGGCAGGAGACCCAGTACTTC; CDR3aa: CASSPSGRQETQYF
v_gene: TRBV5-1; d_gene: .; j_gene: TRBJ2-2; abundance: few; CDR3nt: TGCGCCAGCAGCTTGGATGGGGCAGGGAACACCGGGGAGCTGTTTTTT; CDR3aa: CASSLDGAGNTGELFF
v_gene: TRBV4-3; d_gene: TRBD2; j_gene: TRBJ2-5; abundance: .; CDR3nt: TGCGCCAGCAGCCAAGAAAGAGCGGGAGATGACAAAGAGACCCAGTACTTC; CDR3aa: CASSQERAGDDKETQYF
v_gene: TRBV28; d_gene: TRBD2; j_gene: TRBJ2-5; abundance: .; CDR3nt: TGTGCCAGCAGCCTAGCGGGCCTACCTCCCGAGACCCAGTACTTC; CDR3aa: CASSLAGLPPETQYF
v_gene: TRBV10-3; d_gene: .; j_gene: TRBJ2-7; abundance: .; CDR3nt: TGTGCCATCAGTTCCCGCAGGGCCTACGAGCAGTACTTC; CDR3aa: CAISSRRAYEQYF
v_gene: TRBV10-3; d_gene: TRBD2; j_gene: TRBJ2-3; abundance: few; CDR3nt: TGTGCCGCCAAGGCGGGGGGGGGCACAGATACGCAGTATTTT; CDR3aa: CAAKAGGGTDTQYF
v_gene: TRBV5-1; d_gene: TRBD1; j_gene: TRBJ1-4; abundance: few; CDR3nt: TGCGCCAGCAGCGCAGGACAGGCGGTCGAAAAACTGTTTTTT; CDR3aa: CASSAGQAVEKLFF
v_gene: TRBV13; d_gene: TRBD2; j_gene: TRBJ2-1; abundance: few; CDR3nt: TGTGCCAGCAGCTTAGCTAGCGGGCCTTTACCGTACAATGAGCAGTTCTTC; CDR3aa: CASSLASGPLPYNEQFF
v_gene: TRBV6-6; d_gene: TRBD2; j_gene: TRBJ2-7; abundance: .; CDR3nt: TGTGCCAGCAGTTATGTGACTAGCGCGTTCTCCTACGAGCAGTACTTC; CDR3aa: CASSYVTSAFSYEQYF
v_gene: TRBV6-1; d_gene: TRBD2; j_gene: TRBJ2-1; abundance: .; CDR3nt: TGTGCCAGCAGTGAGTTGGGGACTAGTCTCAATGAGCAGTTCTTC; CDR3aa: CASSELGTSLNEQFF
v_gene: TRBV7-2; d_gene: .; j_gene: TRBJ2-5; abundance: .; CDR3nt: TGTGCCAGCAGGGTACCTAACCAGACCCAGTACTTC; CDR3aa: CASRVPNQTQYF
v_gene: TRBV28; d_gene: .; j_gene: TRBJ1-5; abundance: .; CDR3nt: TGTGCCAGCAGTTTTGAGGGCGGCAGCAATCAGCCCCAGCATTTT; CDR3aa: CASSFEGGSNQPQHF
v_gene: TRBV5-1; d_gene: .; j_gene: TRBJ2-1; abundance: few; CDR3nt: TGCGCCAGCAGCTTGGAAGGGCGGACTTACAATGAGCAGTTCTTC; CDR3aa: CASSLEGRTYNEQFF
v_gene: TRBV7-9; d_gene: .; j_gene: TRBJ2-1; abundance: few; CDR3nt: TGTGCCAGCAGCTTAGGTGGGACATACAATGAGCAGTTCTTC; CDR3aa: CASSLGGTYNEQFF
v_gene: TRBV30; d_gene: TRBD2; j_gene: TRBJ2-3; abundance: medium-sized; CDR3nt: TGTGCCGGCGAGCGGGAGGGAATCACAGATACGCAGTATTTT; CDR3aa: CAGEREGITDTQYF
v_gene: TRBV5-1; d_gene: .; j_gene: TRBJ1-4; abundance: .; CDR3nt: TGCGCCAGCAGCTTGGCCTTACTACAGGGCTCAGAAAAACTGTTTTTT; CDR3aa: CASSLALLQGSEKLFF
v_gene: TRBV28; d_gene: TRBD1; j_gene: TRBJ1-2; abundance: few; CDR3nt: TGTGCCAGCAGCCCCCCGGACAGGGGATTGAACTATGGCTACACCTTC; CDR3aa: CASSPPDRGLNYGYTF
v_gene: TRBV5-1; d_gene: TRBD2; j_gene: TRBJ2-1; abundance: many; CDR3nt: TGCGCCAGCAGAGGGACTAGCGGGAGGAGTGAGCAGTTCTTC; CDR3aa: CASRGTSGRSEQFF
v_gene: TRBV2; d_gene: TRBD1; j_gene: TRBJ2-7; abundance: few; CDR3nt: TGTGCCAGCAGTGAACAAGGGGGCAACTACGAGCAGTACTTC; CDR3aa: CASSEQGGNYEQYF
v_gene: TRBV7-8; d_gene: .; j_gene: TRBJ1-5; abundance: few; CDR3nt: TGTGCCAGCAGCTTACAGAGGAGCAATCAGCCCCAGCATTTT; CDR3aa: CASSLQRSNQPQHF
v_gene: TRBV18; d_gene: .; j_gene: TRBJ2-5; abundance: .; CDR3nt: TGTGCCAGCTCACCACGGGGCGAGACCCAGTACTTC; CDR3aa: CASSPRGETQYF
v_gene: TRBV5-1; d_gene: TRBD1; j_gene: TRBJ1-5; abundance: many; CDR3nt: TGCGCCAGCAGCGAGGGGGCAGTTAATCAGCCCCAGCATTTT; CDR3aa: CASSEGAVNQPQHF
v_gene: TRBV11-3; d_gene: .; j_gene: TRBJ1-3; abundance: .; CDR3nt: TGTGCCAGCGGAGCGGGGTTCGGAAACACCATATATTTT; CDR3aa: CASGAGFGNTIYF
v_gene: TRBV7-8; d_gene: .; j_gene: TRBJ2-5; abundance: few; CDR3nt: TGTGCCAGCAGCTTAGGGGAGGCAGAGACCCAGTACTTC; CDR3aa: CASSLGEAETQYF
v_gene: TRBV11-3; d_gene: .; j_gene: TRBJ2-1; abundance: .; CDR3nt: TGTGCCAGCAGCTCCGGGGGTTACAATGAGCAGTTCTTC; CDR3aa: CASSSGGYNEQFF